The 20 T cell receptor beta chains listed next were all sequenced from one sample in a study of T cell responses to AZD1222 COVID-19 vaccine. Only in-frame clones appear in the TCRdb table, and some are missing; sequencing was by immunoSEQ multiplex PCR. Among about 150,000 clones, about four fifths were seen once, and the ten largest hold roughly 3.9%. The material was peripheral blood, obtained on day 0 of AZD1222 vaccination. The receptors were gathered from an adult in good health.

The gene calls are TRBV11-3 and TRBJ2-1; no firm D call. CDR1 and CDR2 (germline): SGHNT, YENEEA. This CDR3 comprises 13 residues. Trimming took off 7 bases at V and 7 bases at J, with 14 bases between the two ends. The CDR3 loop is CASKGRMVNEQFF. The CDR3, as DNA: TGTGCCAGCAAAGGACGGATGGTTAATGAGCAGTTCTTC. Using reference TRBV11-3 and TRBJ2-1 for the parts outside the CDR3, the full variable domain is EAGVVQSPRYKIIEKKQPVAFWCNPISGHNTLYWYLQNLGQGPELLIRYENEEAVDDSQLPKDRFSAERLKGVDSTLKIQPAELGDSAVYLCASKGRMVNEQFFGPGTRLTVL.

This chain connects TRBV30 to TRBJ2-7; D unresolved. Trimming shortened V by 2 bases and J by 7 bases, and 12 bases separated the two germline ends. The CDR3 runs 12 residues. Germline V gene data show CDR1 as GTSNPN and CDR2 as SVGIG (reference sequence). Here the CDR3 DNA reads TGTGCCTGGAGTCACCCTAGTATTGAGCAGTACTTC. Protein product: CAWSHPSIEQYF.

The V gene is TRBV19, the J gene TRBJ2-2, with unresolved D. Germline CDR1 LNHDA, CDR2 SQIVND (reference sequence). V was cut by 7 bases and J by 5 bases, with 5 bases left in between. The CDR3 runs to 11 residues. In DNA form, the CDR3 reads TGTGCCAGTACCTGGACCGGGGAGCTGTTTTTT. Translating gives CASTWTGELFF.

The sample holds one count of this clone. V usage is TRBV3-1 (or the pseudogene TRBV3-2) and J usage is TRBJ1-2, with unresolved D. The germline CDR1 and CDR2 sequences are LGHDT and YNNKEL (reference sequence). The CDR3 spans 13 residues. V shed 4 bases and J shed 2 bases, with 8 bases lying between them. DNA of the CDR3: TGTGCCAGCAGCCCTAAACTGAACTATGGCTACACCTTC. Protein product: CASSPKLNYGYTF.

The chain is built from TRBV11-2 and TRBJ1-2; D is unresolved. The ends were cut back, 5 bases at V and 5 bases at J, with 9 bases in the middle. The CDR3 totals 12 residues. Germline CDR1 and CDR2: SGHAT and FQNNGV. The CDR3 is CASSSGWYGYTF. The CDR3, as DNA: TGTGCCAGCAGCAGCGGATGGTATGGCTACACCTTC.

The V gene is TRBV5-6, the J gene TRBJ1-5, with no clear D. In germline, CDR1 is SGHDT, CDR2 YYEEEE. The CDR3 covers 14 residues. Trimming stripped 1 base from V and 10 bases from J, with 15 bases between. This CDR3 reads CASSLLEEIGPQHF. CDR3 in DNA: TGTGCCAGCAGCTTGCTCGAGGAAATAGGCCCCCAGCATTTT.

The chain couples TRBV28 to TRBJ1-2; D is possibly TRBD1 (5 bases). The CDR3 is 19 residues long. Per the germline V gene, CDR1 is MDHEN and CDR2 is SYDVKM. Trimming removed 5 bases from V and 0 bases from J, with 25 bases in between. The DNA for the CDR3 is TGTGCCAGCAGTCCAGCCTCGACGTTCTATGTGGGGGCTAACTATGGCTACACCTTC. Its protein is CASSPASTFYVGANYGYTF.

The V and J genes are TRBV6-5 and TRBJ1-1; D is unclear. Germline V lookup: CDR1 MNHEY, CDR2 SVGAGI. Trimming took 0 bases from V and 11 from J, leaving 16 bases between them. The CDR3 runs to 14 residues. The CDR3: CASSYSDLYKEAFF. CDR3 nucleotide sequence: TGTGCCAGCAGTTACTCGGACCTTTATAAAGAGGCTTTCTTT.

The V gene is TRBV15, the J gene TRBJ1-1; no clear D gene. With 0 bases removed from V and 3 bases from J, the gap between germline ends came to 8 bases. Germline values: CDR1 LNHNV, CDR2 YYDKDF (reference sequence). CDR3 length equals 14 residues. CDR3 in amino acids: CATSREHGDTEAFF. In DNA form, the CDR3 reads TGTGCCACCAGCAGAGAGCATGGGGACACTGAAGCTTTCTTT.

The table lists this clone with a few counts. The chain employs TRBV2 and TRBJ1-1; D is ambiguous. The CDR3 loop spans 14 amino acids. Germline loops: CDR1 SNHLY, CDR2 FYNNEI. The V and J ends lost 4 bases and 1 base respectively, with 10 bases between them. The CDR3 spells CASSVEIKNTEAFF. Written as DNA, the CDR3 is TGTGCCAGCAGTGTGGAGATAAAGAACACTGAAGCTTTCTTT.

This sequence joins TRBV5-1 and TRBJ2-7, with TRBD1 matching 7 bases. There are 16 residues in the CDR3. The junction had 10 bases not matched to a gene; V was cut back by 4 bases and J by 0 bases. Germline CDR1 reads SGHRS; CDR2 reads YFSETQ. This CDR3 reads CASSTHRGPYSYEQYF. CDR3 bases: TGCGCCAGCAGCACCCACAGGGGCCCCTACTCCTACGAGCAGTACTTC.

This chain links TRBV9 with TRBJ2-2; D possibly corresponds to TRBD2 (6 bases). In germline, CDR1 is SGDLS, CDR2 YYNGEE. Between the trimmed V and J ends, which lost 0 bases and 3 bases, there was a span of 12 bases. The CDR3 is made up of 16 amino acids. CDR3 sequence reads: CASSVDGGWHTGELFF. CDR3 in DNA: TGTGCCAGCAGCGTAGATGGGGGGTGGCACACCGGGGAGCTGTTTTTT.

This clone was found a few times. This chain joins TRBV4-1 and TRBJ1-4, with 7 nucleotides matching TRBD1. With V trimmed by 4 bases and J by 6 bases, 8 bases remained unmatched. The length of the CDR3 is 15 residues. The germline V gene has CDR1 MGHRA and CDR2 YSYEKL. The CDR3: CASSLRTGEDEKLFF. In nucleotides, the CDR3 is TGCGCCAGCAGCCTCCGGACAGGAGAGGATGAAAAACTGTTTTTT.

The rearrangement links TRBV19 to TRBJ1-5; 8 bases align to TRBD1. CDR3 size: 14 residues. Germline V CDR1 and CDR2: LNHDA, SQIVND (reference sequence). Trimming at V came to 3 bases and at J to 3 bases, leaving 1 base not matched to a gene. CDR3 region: CASSMTGDNQPQHF. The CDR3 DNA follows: TGTGCCAGTAGTATGACAGGGGACAATCAGCCCCAGCATTTT.

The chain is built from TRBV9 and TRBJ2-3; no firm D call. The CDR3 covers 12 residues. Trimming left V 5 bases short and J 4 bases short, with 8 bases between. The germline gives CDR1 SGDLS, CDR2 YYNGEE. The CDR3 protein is CASSPTPDTQYF. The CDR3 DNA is TGTGCCAGCAGTCCTACTCCAGATACGCAGTATTTT.

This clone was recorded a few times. The CDR3 spells CASSGRASGTLTNNEQFF. Written as DNA, the CDR3 is TGTGCCAGCAGTGGTAGGGCTAGCGGTACCCTAACAAACAATGAGCAGTTCTTC. This chain uses TRBV2 with TRBJ2-1; TRBD2 matches at 7 bases. In germline, CDR1 is SNHLY, CDR2 FYNNEI. This CDR3 has 18 residues. Unmatched junction bases numbered 17, after V lost 4 bases and J lost 5 bases.

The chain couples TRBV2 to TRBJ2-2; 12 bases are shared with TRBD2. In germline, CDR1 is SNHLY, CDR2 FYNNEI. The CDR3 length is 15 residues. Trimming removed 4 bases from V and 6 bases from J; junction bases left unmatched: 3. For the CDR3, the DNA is TGTGCCAGCAGTGGGACTAGCGGGGTGGCCGGGGAGCTGTTTTTT. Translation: CASSGTSGVAGELFF.

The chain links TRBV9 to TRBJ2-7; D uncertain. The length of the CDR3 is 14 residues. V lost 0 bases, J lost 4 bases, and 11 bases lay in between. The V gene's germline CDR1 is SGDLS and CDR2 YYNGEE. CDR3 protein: CASSVGTVGYEQYF. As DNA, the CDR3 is TGTGCCAGCAGCGTAGGGACCGTAGGGTACGAGCAGTACTTC.

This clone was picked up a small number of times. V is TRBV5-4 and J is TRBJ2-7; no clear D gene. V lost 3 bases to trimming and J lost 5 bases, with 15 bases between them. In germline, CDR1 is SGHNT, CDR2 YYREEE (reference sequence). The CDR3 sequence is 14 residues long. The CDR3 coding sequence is TGTGCCAGCAGCTCGCCAGCGCGGTCGGACGAGCAGTACTTC. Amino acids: CASSSPARSDEQYF.

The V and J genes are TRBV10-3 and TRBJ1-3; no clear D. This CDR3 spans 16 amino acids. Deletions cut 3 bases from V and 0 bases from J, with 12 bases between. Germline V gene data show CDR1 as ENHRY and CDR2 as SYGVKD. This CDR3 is CAISDVIRSSGNTIYF. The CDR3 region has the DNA TGTGCCATCAGTGACGTCATCCGGAGCTCTGGAAACACCATATATTTT.